The 8 T cell receptor beta chains listed next were all sequenced from one sample in a study of OX40 agonist ivuxolimab in advanced cancers. Profiled with immunoSEQ multiplex PCR; TCRdb holds only in-frame clones, not every one. This sample has roughly 73,000 clones, with 80% to 90% found just once. The sequencing here drew on CD4+ or CD8+ T cells sorted from blood, taken in a trial of the OX40 agonist ivuxolimab. These receptors were collected from an adult with an advanced solid tumor such as melanoma, head and neck, liver or kidney cancer.

V gene TRBV6-5 combines with J gene TRBJ1-1, with 7 positions matching TRBD1. The J segment lost 1 base and the V segment lost 6 bases, leaving 8 bases of the junction unmatched. The V gene's germline CDR1 is MNHEY and CDR2 SVGAGI. This CDR3 comprises 15 residues. The DNA of the CDR3 is TGTGCCAGCAGACTCCGACAGGGAGAGAACACTGAAGCTTTCTTT. Amino acids: CASRLRQGENTEAFF.

The V gene is TRBV6-1, the J gene TRBJ2-1; 8 bases agree with TRBD1. Per the germline V gene, CDR1 is MNHNS and CDR2 is SASEGT. There are 14 residues in the CDR3. Trimming cost V 6 bases and J 4 bases; bases outside gene matches: 5. The CDR3 DNA sequence: TGTGCCAGCAGGGGACAGGCTGGGTACAATGAGCAGTTCTTC. Residues: CASRGQAGYNEQFF.

V usage is TRBV5-1 and J usage is TRBJ2-1; 7 nucleotides line up with TRBD2. V lost 4 bases to trimming and J lost 10 bases; unmatched junction nucleotides: 11. Germline CDR1 SGHRS, CDR2 YFSETQ. CDR3 length equals 14 residues. As DNA, the CDR3 is TGCGCCAGCAGCCCGGGGGGTCAACCCCACGAGCAGTTCTTC. Translation: CASSPGGQPHEQFF.

The chain recombines TRBV6-5 with TRBJ1-3; D is unclear. The germline CDR1 and CDR2 sequences are MNHEY and SVGAGI. This CDR3 has 14 amino acids. The V end lost 0 bases, the J end lost 4 bases, and 7 bases lay between the germline ends. The CDR3 here is CASSYSRRGNTIYF. CDR3 in DNA: TGTGCCAGCAGTTACTCGAGGCGGGGAAACACCATATATTTT.

The chain recombines TRBV5-1 with TRBJ2-2; 11 nucleotides line up with TRBD2. Germline CDR1 and CDR2: SGHRS and YFSETQ. The CDR3 contains 17 residues. Trimming at V came to 0 bases and at J to 7 bases, leaving 8 bases not matched to a gene. The CDR3 spells CASSLVELAGGRGELFF. The CDR3 nucleotides read TGCGCCAGCAGCTTGGTGGAGCTAGCGGGAGGCCGCGGGGAGCTGTTTTTT.

This clone has a handful of counts. V usage is TRBV7-3 and J usage is TRBJ2-1; 10 positions agree with TRBD1. V shed 5 bases and J 3 bases; nucleotides not matched to a gene: 4. CDR1 is SGHTA, CDR2 FQGTGA, per germline. The CDR3 loop spans 15 amino acids. DNA of the CDR3: TGTGCCAGCAGCCCTGGACAGGGGGTCTACAATGAGCAGTTCTTC. Amino acids: CASSPGQGVYNEQFF. The full variable domain, completed using reference TRBV7-3 and TRBJ2-1, is GAGVSQTPSNKVTEKGKYVELRCDPISGHTALYWYRQSLGQGPEFLIYFQGTGAADDSGLPNDRFFAVRPEGSVSTLKIQRTERGDSAVYLCASSPGQGVYNEQFFGPGTRLTVL.

The chain combines TRBV2 with TRBJ2-1, with TRBD1 matching 7 bases. The CDR3 runs 15 residues. From germline, CDR1 is SNHLY and CDR2 FYNNEI. Trimming removed 6 bases from V and 2 bases from J; junction bases left unmatched: 7. CDR3 residues: CASRSGQNPYNEQFF. CDR3 DNA sequence: TGTGCCAGCAGATCGGGACAGAACCCCTACAATGAGCAGTTCTTC.

CDR3 in amino acids: CASSLEGGRTYEQYF. The CDR3 DNA follows: TGCGCCAGCAGCTTGGAGGGCGGGAGGACCTACGAGCAGTACTTC. V and J are TRBV5-1 and TRBJ2-5; the match to TRBD2 covers 8 bases. The J call may not be correct, given that the DNA end is closer to TRBJ2-7. The CDR3 totals 15 residues. CDR1 is SGHRS, CDR2 YFSETQ, per germline.